The rows below give T cell receptor beta chains drawn from one sample of a study of T-cell reconstitution after alpha-beta-depleted transplantation in children. TCRdb re-derived calls from the PCR reads in MiXCR, one entry per CDR3 protein. This sample has over 450,000 distinct CDR3 sequences, with 8% to 11% found just once. Sequences were derived from PBMCs, sampled before TCRalphabeta/CD19-depleted stem cell transplant. The receptors here all came from a child aged 2 to 10 with inherited bone marrow failure, due to receive a stem cell transplant. The CDR3 runs from the conserved cysteine through the conserved F or W. Fields, in order: J gene, D gene, clone size, V gene, CDR3 DNA, CDR3 protein. The D gene is left open where the match is weak. The size field is filled for only some rows; it gives once, few, many or a size class.

>TRBJ1-5|-|-|TRBV6-2/TRBV6-3
TGTGCCAGCAGTTATACCCAGTCGGATAGCAATCAGCCCCAGCATTTT
CASSYTQSDSNQPQHF
>TRBJ2-3|-|many|TRBV6-2/TRBV6-3
TGTGCCAGCAGCCGCCTAGGAGTACACACAGATACGCAGTATTTT
CASSRLGVHTDTQYF
>TRBJ2-1|-|-|TRBV25-1
TGTGCCAGCAGTGAGGCTTACAATGAGCAGTTCTTC
CASSEAYNEQFF
>TRBJ2-1|-|many|TRBV2
TGTGCCAGCAGTGAATATACGACGGCGAGCTCCTACAATGAGCAGTTCTTC
CASSEYTTASSYNEQFF
>TRBJ2-3|-|few|TRBV18
TGTGCCAGCTCACCCCCCCTGGGGGACGGGACAGATACGCAGTATTTT
CASSPPLGDGTDTQYF
>TRBJ1-2|-|many|TRBV3-1
TGTGCCAGCAGACGACAGGAGAATAACTATGGCTACACCTTC
CASRRQENNYGYTF
>TRBJ1-1|-|-|TRBV30
TGTGCCTGGATGCTGGGGGAGGCCACTGAAGCTTTCTTT
CAWMLGEATEAFF
>TRBJ2-7|TRBD2|-|TRBV4-3
TGCGCCAGCAGCCAAGGGACTAGCGGGAGAACAGGCGAGCAGTACTTC
CASSQGTSGRTGEQYF
>TRBJ2-7|-|many|TRBV29-1
TGCAGCGTTGATCCGGCCAGTAACCCCTACGAGCAGTACTTC
CSVDPASNPYEQYF
>TRBJ2-1|TRBD2|-|TRBV23-1
TGCGCCAGCAGTCAACTTTTCGGACTAGCGGGAGGGTACAATGAGCAGTTCTTC
CASSQLFGLAGGYNEQFF
>TRBJ2-7|TRBD1|few|TRBV5-1
TGCGCCAGCAGCTTGGCCTGGACAGGGCAAGGGTTATACGAGCAGTACTTC
CASSLAWTGQGLYEQYF
>TRBJ2-1|TRBD1|many|TRBV12-3/TRBV12-4
TGTGCCAGCAGCTGGGACAGGGGGTCTGAGCAGTTCTTC
CASSWDRGSEQFF
>TRBJ2-7|-|few|TRBV20-1
TGCAGCTGTGGGGGGAGTGAGGTTTACGAGCAGTACTTC
CSCGGSEVYEQYF
>TRBJ2-1|-|-|TRBV6-5
TGTGCCAGCAGTTACTACTCGGTGGTCTCAGACAATGAGCAGTTCTTC
CASSYYSVVSDNEQFF
>TRBJ2-7|-|many|TRBV4-1
TGCGCCAGCAGCCAAGACTGGAACTCCTACGAGCAGTACTTC
CASSQDWNSYEQYF
>TRBJ1-4|-|many|TRBV6-5
TGTGCCAGCAGTTATGGGGGGAGTGAAAAACTGTTTTTT
CASSYGGSEKLFF
>TRBJ2-3|-|many|TRBV6-5
TGTGCCAGCAGTTACTTCGGACAGAGCACAGATACGCAGTATTTT
CASSYFGQSTDTQYF
>TRBJ2-7|-|many|TRBV25-1
TGTGCCAGCAGTGAATCGAGGGCTGCGGCCTACGAGCAGTACTTC
CASSESRAAAYEQYF
>TRBJ2-3|-|many|TRBV12-3/TRBV12-4
TGTGCCAGCAGTTTAAGCGGGACACACACAGATACGCAGTATTTT
CASSLSGTHTDTQYF
>TRBJ1-2|-|many|TRBV6-5
TGTGCCAGCAGTCCCCCCGGGGCTAAGGGCTACACCTTC
CASSPPGAKGYTF